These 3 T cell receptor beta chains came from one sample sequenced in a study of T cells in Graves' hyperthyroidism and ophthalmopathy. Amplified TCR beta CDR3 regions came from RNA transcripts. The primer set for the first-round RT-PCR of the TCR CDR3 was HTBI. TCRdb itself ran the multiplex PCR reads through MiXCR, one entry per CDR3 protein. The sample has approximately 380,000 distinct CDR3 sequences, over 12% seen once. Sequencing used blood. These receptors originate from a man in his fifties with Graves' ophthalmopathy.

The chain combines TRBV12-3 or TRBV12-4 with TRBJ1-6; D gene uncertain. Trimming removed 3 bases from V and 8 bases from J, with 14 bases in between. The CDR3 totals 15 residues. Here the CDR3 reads CASSLGRPWDSPLHF. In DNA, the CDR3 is TGTGCCAGCAGTTTGGGCCGCCCCTGGGATTCACCCCTCCACTTT.

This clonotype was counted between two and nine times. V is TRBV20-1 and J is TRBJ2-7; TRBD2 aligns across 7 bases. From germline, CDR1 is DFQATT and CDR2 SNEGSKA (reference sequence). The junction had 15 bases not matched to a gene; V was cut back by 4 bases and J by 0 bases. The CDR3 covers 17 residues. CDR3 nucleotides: TGCAGTGCTACCCGAACACACAAACTAGCGAGCTCCTACGAGCAGTACTTC. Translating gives CSATRTHKLASSYEQYF.

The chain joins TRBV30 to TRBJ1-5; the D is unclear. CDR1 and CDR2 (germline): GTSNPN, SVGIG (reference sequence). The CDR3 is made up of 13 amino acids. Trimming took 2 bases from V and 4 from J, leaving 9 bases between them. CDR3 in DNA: TGTGCCTGGAGTTCGGGGATTAATCAGCCCCAGCATTTT. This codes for CAWSSGINQPQHF.